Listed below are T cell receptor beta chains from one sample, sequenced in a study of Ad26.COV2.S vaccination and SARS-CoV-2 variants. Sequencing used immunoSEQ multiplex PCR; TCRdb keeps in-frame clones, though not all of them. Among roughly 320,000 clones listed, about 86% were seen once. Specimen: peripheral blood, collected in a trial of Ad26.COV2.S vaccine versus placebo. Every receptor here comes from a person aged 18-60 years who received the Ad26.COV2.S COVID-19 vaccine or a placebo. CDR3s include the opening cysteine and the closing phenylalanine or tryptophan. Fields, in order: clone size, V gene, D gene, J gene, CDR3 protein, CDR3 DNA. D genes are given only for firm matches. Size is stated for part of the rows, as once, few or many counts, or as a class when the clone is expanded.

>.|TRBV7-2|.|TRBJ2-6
CASSRGTGASGANVLTF
TGTGCCAGCAGCCGCGGGACGGGAGCATCTGGGGCCAACGTCCTGACTTTC
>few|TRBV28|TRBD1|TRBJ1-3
CASTTNGQGSTGNTIYF
TGTGCCAGCACCACTAACGGACAGGGAAGTACCGGAAACACCATATATTTT
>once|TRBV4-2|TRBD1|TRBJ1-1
CASSQEMGTGSLKAFF
TGTGCCAGCAGCCAAGAAATGGGGACAGGATCACTTAAAGCTTTCTTT
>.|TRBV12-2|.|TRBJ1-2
CASRLYGYTF
TGTGCAAGTCGCTTGTATGGCTACACCTTC
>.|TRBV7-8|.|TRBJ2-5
CASRRGQETQYF
TGTGCCAGCAGGCGGGGTCAAGAGACCCAGTACTTC
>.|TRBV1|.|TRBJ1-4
CTSSQDGESNEKLFF
TGCACCAGCAGCCAAGATGGGGAGTCTAATGAAAAACTGTTTTTT
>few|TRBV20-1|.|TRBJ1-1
CSQRVDTEAFF
TGCAGTCAAAGGGTCGACACTGAAGCTTTCTTT
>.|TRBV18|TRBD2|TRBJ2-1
CASSPLYSQRGNYNEQFF
TGTGCCAGCTCCCCTTTGTATTCACAGCGGGGGAACTACAATGAGCAGTTCTTC
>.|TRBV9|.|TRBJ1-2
CASSRLLGLGDYGYTF
TGTGCCAGCAGCCGACTCCTAGGGTTAGGTGACTATGGCTACACCTTC
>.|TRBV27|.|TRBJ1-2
CASSTGLTLRGYTF
TGTGCCAGCAGCACGGGACTGACCTTGAGGGGCTACACCTTC
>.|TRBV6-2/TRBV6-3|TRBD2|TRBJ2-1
CASSPLRTSGTTYNEQFF
TGTGCCAGCAGCCCCCTGAGGACTAGCGGGACAACTTACAATGAGCAGTTCTTC
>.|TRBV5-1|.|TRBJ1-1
CASSLEVGMRRSWGTEAFF
TGCGCCAGCAGCTTGGAGGTGGGTATGCGCAGGTCGTGGGGCACTGAAGCTTTCTTT
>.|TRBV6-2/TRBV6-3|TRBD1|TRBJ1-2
CASSPTGGTIRADYGYTF
TGTGCCAGCAGTCCAACAGGGGGCACGATTCGGGCTGACTATGGCTACACCTTC
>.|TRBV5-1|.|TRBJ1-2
CASSLDGASIYGYTF
TGCGCCAGCAGCTTGGATGGGGCCTCCATCTATGGCTACACCTTC
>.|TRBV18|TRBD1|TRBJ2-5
CASSQRTGEETQYF
TGTGCCAGCTCCCAAAGGACAGGGGAAGAGACCCAGTACTTC
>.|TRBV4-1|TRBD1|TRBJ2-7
CASSQEGQGMGAYEQYF
TGCGCCAGCAGCCAGGAGGGACAGGGGATGGGGGCCTACGAGCAGTACTTC
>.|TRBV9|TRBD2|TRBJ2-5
CASSVAPPGRGKETQYF
TGTGCCAGCAGCGTAGCCCCGCCCGGGCGGGGGAAGGAGACCCAGTACTTC
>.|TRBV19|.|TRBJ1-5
CASTGRNQPQHF
TGTGCCAGTACAGGCCGCAATCAGCCCCAGCATTTT
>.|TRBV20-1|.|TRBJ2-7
CSARRGYEQYF
TGCAGTGCTCGCCGGGGCTACGAGCAGTACTTC
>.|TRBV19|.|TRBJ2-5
CASSIYPGPMGETQYF
TGTGCCAGTAGTATTTATCCGGGGCCAATGGGAGAGACCCAGTACTTC
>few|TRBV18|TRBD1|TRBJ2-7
CASSPRQGALGEQYF
TGTGCCAGCTCACCCCGACAGGGGGCGCTTGGTGAGCAGTACTTC
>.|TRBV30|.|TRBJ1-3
CGLGDPSGNTIYF
TGTGGCTTGGGAGACCCATCTGGAAACACCATATATTTT
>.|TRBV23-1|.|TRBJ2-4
CAKAGAKNIQYF
TGCGCCAAGGCAGGGGCCAAAAACATTCAGTACTTC
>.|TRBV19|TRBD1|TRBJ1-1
CASRRTGRTEAFF
TGTGCCAGTAGGAGGACAGGGCGGACTGAAGCTTTCTTT